The 14 T cell receptor beta chains below come from one sample, sequenced in a study of a mutant IDH1 vaccine in newly diagnosed glioma. Their cognate antigens are unknown. Profiled with immunoSEQ multiplex PCR; TCRdb holds only in-frame clones, not every one. The data hold fewer than 70,000 clones, with approximately 86% observed a single time. Time point denoted: week 35, safety follow-up. Each dose delivered 300 ug of mutant IDH1 20-mer peptide subcutaneously with imiquimod. The sample in question was PBMCs, obtained from a glioma patient whose treatment included an IDH1 peptide vaccine. The receptor set was obtained from a man between 25 and 39 years old with glioma.

The rearrangement uses TRBV5-1 and TRBJ2-3; perhaps TRBD2 as D (6 bases). CDR1 and CDR2 (germline): SGHRS, YFSETQ. This CDR3 has 12 residues. V lost 5 bases, J lost 3 bases, and 7 bases lay in between. The CDR3 DNA reads TGCGCCAGCAGGGGGGGTACAGATACGCAGTATTTT. Translating it yields CASRGGTDTQYF.

This clone is a singleton in its sample. The chain is built from TRBV10-2 and TRBJ1-1; no definite D call. CDR1 is WSHSY, CDR2 SAAADI, per germline. Between the trimmed V and J ends, which lost 6 bases and 0 bases, there was a span of 8 bases. The length of the CDR3 is 13 residues. CDR3 bases: TGCGCCAGCAGCCCGGGCCTGAACACTGAAGCTTTCTTT. Translated, it gives CASSPGLNTEAFF.

The chain employs TRBV7-9 and TRBJ1-1, with 11 bases fitting TRBD1. Germline CDR1 and CDR2: SEHNR and FQNEAQ (reference sequence). The CDR3 sequence is 14 residues long. With V trimmed by 5 bases and J by 5 bases, 4 bases remained unmatched. The CDR3: CASSQGQGDTEAFF. As DNA, the CDR3 is TGTGCCAGCAGCCAGGGACAGGGGGATACTGAAGCTTTCTTT.

The chain carries TRBV11-1 and TRBJ2-1; D possibly corresponds to TRBD2 (6 bases). CDR3 length: 15 amino acids. Germline CDR1 is SGHAT and CDR2 is FQDESV (reference sequence). Trimming took off 1 base at V and 3 bases at J, with 10 bases between the two ends. This CDR3 reads CASSLGFGGYNEQFF. In nucleotides, the CDR3 is TGTGCCAGCAGCTTAGGGTTCGGGGGCTACAATGAGCAGTTCTTC. Together with reference TRBV11-1 and TRBJ2-1, the CDR3 gives the full variable domain: EAEVAQSPRYKITEKSQAVAFWCDPISGHATLYWYRQILGQGPELLVQFQDESVVDDSQLPKDRFSAERLKGVDSTLKIQPAELGDSAMYLCASSLGFGGYNEQFFGPGTRLTVL.

V usage is TRBV4-2 and J usage is TRBJ2-5, with D hard to call. This CDR3 has 15 residues. Trimming left V 1 base short and J 5 bases short, with 14 bases between. Germline V gene lookup returns CDR1 LGHNA and CDR2 YNFKEQ. The CDR3 here is CASSQGGQQWETQYF. The CDR3 DNA sequence: TGTGCCAGCAGCCAAGGAGGCCAGCAATGGGAGACCCAGTACTTC.

The chain has TRBV5-4 and TRBJ2-7; 11 positions agree with TRBD1. CDR3 length equals 14 residues. Germline loops: CDR1 SGHNT, CDR2 YYREEE (reference sequence). Trimming cost V 4 bases and J 4 bases; bases outside gene matches: 4. CDR3 loop: CASSPGTGGYEQYF. CDR3 DNA sequence: TGTGCCAGCAGCCCGGGGACAGGGGGGTACGAGCAGTACTTC.

This chain joins TRBV5-4 and TRBJ1-3; no clear D. Germline V CDR1 and CDR2: SGHNT, YYREEE (reference sequence). V was pared by 0 bases and J by 3 bases, with 7 bases between. The CDR3 is made up of 14 amino acids. The CDR3 spells CASSLDRVGNTIYF. In DNA, the CDR3 is TGTGCCAGCAGCTTGGACAGAGTTGGAAACACCATATATTTT.

This rearrangement joins TRBV27 to TRBJ2-7, with 10 bases that match TRBD1. V trimming: 3 bases; J trimming: 4 bases; junction bases outside the gene matches: 9. This CDR3 contains 16 residues. The V gene's germline CDR1 is MNHEY and CDR2 SMNVEV (reference sequence). The CDR3 nucleotides read TGTGCCAGCAGTTTCTCGCCGGGACAGGGGACGTACGAGCAGTACTTC. Its translation is CASSFSPGQGTYEQYF.

Turning to this clone: The junction departs from the called germline gene at one end, perhaps through a read error. The chain has TRBV11-2 and TRBJ2-1; D uncertain. This CDR3 spans 14 amino acids. The V gene's germline CDR1 is SGHAT and CDR2 FQNNGV. CDR3 nucleotide sequence: TGTGCCAGCAGCTTAGGATCCCGATTGAATGGGCAGTTCTTC. It translates to CASSLGSRLNGQFF.

The chain carries TRBV11-1 and TRBJ2-7; D tentatively reads TRBD1 or TRBD2 (6 bases each). CDR1 and CDR2 from the germline V gene are SGHAT and FQDESV (reference sequence). The CDR3 runs 17 residues. Trimming shortened V by 1 base and J by 2 bases, and 18 bases separated the two germline ends. CDR3 nucleotides: TGTGCCAGCAGCTTAGATAGCGGCACGGGGGCCCCCTACGAGCAGTACTTC. It is translated as CASSLDSGTGAPYEQYF.

V gene TRBV20-1 combines with J gene TRBJ2-1; D is uncertain. There are 11 residues in the CDR3. The germline V gene has CDR1 DFQATT and CDR2 SNEGSKA (reference sequence). The ends were cut back, 3 bases at V and 6 bases at J, with 6 bases in the middle. The chain's CDR3 is CSASHFNEQFF. The CDR3 coding sequence is TGCAGTGCTAGTCACTTCAATGAGCAGTTCTTC.

The CDR3 loop reads CASSPSALAVHNEQFF. DNA for the CDR3: TGTGCCAGCAGCCCCTCCGCGCTAGCGGTACACAATGAGCAGTTCTTC. V is TRBV11-3 and J is TRBJ2-1; 7 bases agree with TRBD2. CDR3 length equals 16 residues. Germline assignment: CDR1 SGHNT and CDR2 YENEEA. The ends lost 5 bases at V and 5 bases at J; junction bases unmatched: 12.

V usage is TRBV5-1 and J usage is TRBJ2-5, with 7 bases aligning to TRBD1. The V and J ends lost 0 bases and 3 bases, in that order; junction bases with no gene match: 5. Germline V gene lookup returns CDR1 SGHRS and CDR2 YFSETQ. CDR3 length equals 15 residues. The CDR3 DNA is TGCGCCAGCAGCTTGGAGGGACAGTGGGAAGAGACCCAGTACTTC. As protein: CASSLEGQWEETQYF.

The chain carries TRBV28 and TRBJ1-4; D possibly corresponds to TRBD1 (6 bases). Germline assignment: CDR1 MDHEN and CDR2 SYDVKM. CDR3 length: 15 residues. The V gene lost 2 bases and the J gene lost 5 bases, with 12 bases spanning the gap. The CDR3 region is CASSLGNRVNEKLFF. CDR3 DNA sequence: TGTGCCAGCAGTTTAGGAAACAGGGTGAATGAAAAACTGTTTTTT.